What follows are 20 T cell receptor beta chains derived from one specimen sequenced in a study of blood T cell repertoires in COVID-19. The data were produced by immunoSEQ multiplex PCR, yet TCRdb's version contains in-frame clones alone and is incomplete. The sample consists of under 100,000 clones, about nine tenths of them appearing once. Sample: peripheral blood. The receptors shown here come from a man in his sixties with COVID-19, enrolled during active disease.

CDR3 nucleotides: TGTGCCAGCAGTTTCCCGGACAGTAGCAATCAGCCCCAGCATTTT. Translation gives CASSFPDSSNQPQHF. The rearrangement uses TRBV28 and TRBJ1-5, with D perhaps TRBD1 (6 bases). With 3 bases removed from V and 0 bases from J, the gap between germline ends came to 9 bases. This CDR3 is built from 15 residues. Germline CDR1 MDHEN, CDR2 SYDVKM.

The chain is built from TRBV12-5 and TRBJ1-6; a weak D match, TRBD1 (5 bases). The CDR3 has 15 residues. Germline-derived CDR1 and CDR2 are LGHNT and FRNRAP. The ends were cut back, 7 bases at V and 2 bases at J, with 12 bases in the middle. DNA of the CDR3: TGTGCTAGTGCCGGGGGAGATACCTATAATTCACCCCTCCACTTT. Amino acid sequence: CASAGGDTYNSPLHF. The variable domain in full, completed from reference TRBV12-5 and TRBJ1-6, reads DARVTQTPRHKVTEMGQEVTMRCQPILGHNTVFWYRQTMMQGLELLAYFRNRAPLDDSGMPKDRFSAEMPDATLATLKIQPSEPRDSAVYFCASAGGDTYNSPLHFGNGTRLTVT.

The chain combines TRBV28 with TRBJ1-1; no reliable D call. Trimming pared 6 bases from V and 4 bases from J, leaving 18 bases between. The V gene's germline CDR1 is MDHEN and CDR2 SYDVKM. The CDR3 covers 15 residues. The CDR3 spells CASSEPAGRSTEAFF. CDR3 nucleotides: TGTGCCAGCAGCGAACCGGCCGGGAGGAGCACTGAAGCTTTCTTT.

The chain combines TRBV27 with TRBJ2-3; 7 bases match TRBD2. The CDR3 has 14 amino acids. The ends lost 6 bases at V and 0 bases at J; junction bases unmatched: 3. The V gene's germline CDR1 is MNHEY and CDR2 SMNVEV (reference sequence). The CDR3 sequence is CASSPTSSTDTQYF. The CDR3, as DNA: TGTGCCAGCAGCCCGACTAGCAGCACAGATACGCAGTATTTT.

V is TRBV29-1 and J is TRBJ2-1; D is possibly TRBD1 (7 bases). Germline V lookup: CDR1 SQVTM, CDR2 ANQGSEA. V shed 8 bases and J shed 6 bases, with 38 bases lying between them. CDR3 length equals 20 residues. CDR3 DNA sequence: TGCAGCACCACCTTACCCCCGGGACAGCTTTTGGAGGGCCGTCTCAATGAGCAGTTCTTC. Its protein is CSTTLPPGQLLEGRLNEQFF.

As DNA, the CDR3 is TGTGCCTGGAGCGTTTCTGGGGCCAGCGAGACCCAGTACTTC. Translation gives CAWSVSGASETQYF. The chain has TRBV30 and TRBJ2-5; maybe TRBD1 (5 bases). The CDR3 consists of 14 residues. Between the trimmed V and J ends, which lost 3 bases and 5 bases, there was a span of 16 bases. Germline CDR1 and CDR2: GTSNPN and SVGIG (reference sequence).

The table lists this clone with a count of one. The chain recombines TRBV19 with TRBJ1-1; 8 nucleotides line up with TRBD1. The CDR3 has 13 amino acids. CDR1 LNHDA and CDR2 SQIVND come from the germline V gene (reference sequence). The trim removed 4 bases at V and 4 bases at J, leaving 2 bases unmatched. In nucleotides, the CDR3 is TGTGCCAGTAGTAACAGGGGGGGCACTGAAGCTTTCTTT. Translating gives CASSNRGGTEAFF. The full variable domain, in which reference TRBV19 and TRBJ1-1 provide the parts outside the CDR3, is DGGITQSPKYLFRKEGQNVTLSCEQNLNHDAMYWYRQDPGQGLRLIYYSQIVNDFQKGDIAEGYSVSREKKESFPLTVTSAQKNPTAFYLCASSNRGGTEAFFGQGTRLTVV.

J is TRBJ1-4 and V is TRBV6-5; TRBD1 might be the D (5 bases). V was cut by 0 bases and J by 12 bases, with 8 bases left in between. The CDR3 has 12 amino acids. Per germline, CDR1 MNHEY and CDR2 SVGAGI. The CDR3 bases are TGTGCCAGCAGTTACTCAGGAGGGGAACTGTTTTTT. Its translation is CASSYSGGELFF.

The chain has TRBV4-2 and TRBJ2-1; D perhaps matches TRBD2 (6 bases). Germline lookup yields CDR1 LGHNA and CDR2 YNFKEQ. This CDR3 comprises 17 residues. The ends were cut back, 5 bases at V and 8 bases at J, with 25 bases in the middle. CDR3 in amino acids: CASSDSHGGKSADEQFF. The CDR3 region has the DNA TGTGCCAGCAGCGACAGTCACGGGGGAAAGAGTGCAGATGAGCAGTTCTTC.

This chain joins TRBV11-3 and TRBJ1-1, with 7 bases that match TRBD1. Germline loops: CDR1 SGHNT, CDR2 YENEEA. The CDR3 covers 16 residues. V gave up 4 bases and J gave up 1 base; unmatched junction bases: 9. The CDR3 is CASSSAHRGENTEAFF. CDR3 nucleotides: TGTGCCAGCAGCTCCGCACACAGGGGCGAGAACACTGAAGCTTTCTTT.

This clone has more than one count but fewer than ten. The chain recombines TRBV5-4 with TRBJ1-2; D perhaps matches TRBD1 (5 bases). CDR3 length: 17 amino acids. V was pared by 4 bases and J by 0 bases, with 19 bases between. Germline V gives CDR1 SGHNT, CDR2 YYREEE (reference sequence). The chain's CDR3 is CASSPGGGTLPNYGYTF. The DNA for the CDR3 is TGTGCCAGCAGCCCTGGGGGGGGGACGTTGCCTAACTATGGCTACACCTTC.

The chain recombines TRBV30 with TRBJ1-5; D ambiguous. The CDR3 is 13 amino acids. V lost 0 bases, J lost 6 bases, and 9 bases lay in between. Germline V gives CDR1 GTSNPN, CDR2 SVGIG (reference sequence). The CDR3 spells CAWSVRGGQPQHF. The DNA of the CDR3 is TGTGCCTGGAGTGTGCGGGGAGGTCAGCCCCAGCATTTT.

V usage is TRBV10-1 and J usage is TRBJ2-5, with 9 bases matching TRBD2. With 5 bases clipped from V and 5 bases from J, the junction kept 6 bases outside the gene matches. Per germline, CDR1 WNHNN and CDR2 SYGVQD (reference sequence). The length of the CDR3 is 14 residues. CDR3 in amino acids: CASSQGLALETQYF. The DNA for the CDR3 is TGCGCCAGCAGTCAGGGACTAGCATTGGAGACCCAGTACTTC.

V usage is TRBV18 and J usage is TRBJ2-1; 12 positions agree with TRBD2. This CDR3 contains 16 residues. Per germline, CDR1 KGHSH and CDR2 LQKENI. Unmatched junction bases numbered 7, after V lost 2 bases and J lost 8 bases. CDR3 nucleotide sequence: TGTGCCAGCTCACCAGAGGGACTAGCGGGCGGTTATGAGCAGTTCTTC. Translation gives CASSPEGLAGGYEQFF.

The genes are TRBV28 and TRBJ2-4; 7 bases match TRBD1. The CDR3 runs 13 residues. V shed 8 bases and J 1 base; nucleotides not matched to a gene: 2. Looked up from germline, CDR1 is MDHEN and CDR2 is SYDVKM. The CDR3: CASQQGAKNIQYF. The DNA of the CDR3 is TGTGCCAGCCAACAGGGGGCCAAAAACATTCAGTACTTC.

V gene TRBV18 combines with J gene TRBJ1-1; 9 bases match TRBD1. The CDR3 runs to 16 residues. Germline CDR1 reads KGHSH; CDR2 reads LQKENI. V lost 8 bases, J lost 4 bases, and 14 bases stayed unmatched. Here the CDR3 reads CASTIQGATEGTEAFF. The CDR3, as DNA: TGTGCCAGCACTATACAGGGGGCGACGGAAGGCACTGAAGCTTTCTTT.

The gene calls are TRBV5-4 and TRBJ1-2; D is ambiguous. This CDR3 has 13 amino acids. The germline V and J ends were trimmed by 0 bases and 0 bases, with 3 bases remaining between them. Germline-derived CDR1 and CDR2 are SGHNT and YYREEE (reference sequence). CDR3 residues: CASSLGANYGYTF. The CDR3 DNA reads as TGTGCCAGCAGCTTGGGAGCTAACTATGGCTACACCTTC.

The chain couples TRBV11-1 to TRBJ2-1; maybe TRBD2 (5 bases). This CDR3 is built from 15 residues. Germline assignment: CDR1 SGHAT and CDR2 FQDESV (reference sequence). V was trimmed by 1 base and J by 6 bases, leaving 13 bases between them. CDR3 DNA: TGTGCCAGCAGCTTAGACAGAGGGTTGACCAATGAGCAGTTCTTC. This encodes CASSLDRGLTNEQFF.

The chain links TRBV18 to TRBJ2-7, with no clear D. The CDR3 extends over 15 amino acids. The V end lost 5 bases, the J end lost 3 bases, and 17 bases lay between the germline ends. Germline V gives CDR1 KGHSH, CDR2 LQKENI. The chain's CDR3 is CASSTGFDGYYEQYF. CDR3 DNA sequence: TGTGCCAGCTCAACGGGTTTCGACGGGTACTACGAGCAGTACTTC.

The CDR3, as DNA: TGTGCCTGGACCAACCTGGACAGAACCTCCTACAATGAGCAGTTCTTC. The encoded protein is CAWTNLDRTSYNEQFF. J is TRBJ2-1 and V is TRBV30; D possibly corresponds to TRBD1 (6 bases). From germline, CDR1 is GTSNPN and CDR2 SVGIG (reference sequence). The length of the CDR3 is 16 residues. The V gene lost 4 bases and the J gene lost 0 bases, with 16 bases spanning the gap.